This TCR beta chain was observed in a study of Tregs in tolerant kidney transplant recipients. Across the study: Recipient cells were told from donor cells by antibody staining.

The data were produced by immunoSEQ multiplex PCR, yet TCRdb's version contains in-frame clones alone and is incomplete. This table holds 15,000 to 20,000 clones, 65% found once. A remark on this clone: Its antigen is still unknown.

Trimming took 3 bases from V and 5 from J, leaving 13 bases between them. Per the germline V gene, CDR1 is MNHEY and CDR2 is SMNVEV (reference sequence). This CDR3 is built from 14 residues. Whole-study results and caveats: This study did not directly address biological reproducibility.

Sequencing used Tregs from blood cultured with allogeneic cells. This chain joins TRBV27 and TRBJ1-1; maybe TRBD1 (5 bases). The source is a human donor in good health. The CDR3 coding sequence is TGTGCCAGCAGTTTCGCAGGGAAGGTGACTGAAGCTTTCTTT. This encodes CASSFAGKVTEAFF.